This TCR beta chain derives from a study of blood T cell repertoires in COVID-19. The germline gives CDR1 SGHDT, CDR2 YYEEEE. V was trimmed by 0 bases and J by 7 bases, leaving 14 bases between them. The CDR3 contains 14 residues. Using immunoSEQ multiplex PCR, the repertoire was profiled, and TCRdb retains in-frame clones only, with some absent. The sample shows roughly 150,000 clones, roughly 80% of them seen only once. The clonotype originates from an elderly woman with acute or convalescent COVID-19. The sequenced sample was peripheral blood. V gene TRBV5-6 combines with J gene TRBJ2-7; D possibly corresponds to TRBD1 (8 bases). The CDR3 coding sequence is TGTGCCAGCAGCTTGGGTCACAGGGGGGGTGAGCAGTACTTC. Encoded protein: CASSLGHRGGEQYF.